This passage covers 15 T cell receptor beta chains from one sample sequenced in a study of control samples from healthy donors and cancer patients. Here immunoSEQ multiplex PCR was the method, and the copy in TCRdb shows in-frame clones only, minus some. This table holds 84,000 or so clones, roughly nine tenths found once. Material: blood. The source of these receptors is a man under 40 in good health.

For the CDR3, the DNA is TGTGCCAGCAGTGAGCCAGGGGGCTGGGGCGGGGAGCTGTTTTTT. This encodes CASSEPGGWGGELFF. V usage is TRBV2 and J usage is TRBJ2-2, with TRBD1 matching over 8 bases. CDR1 is SNHLY and CDR2 is FYNNEI in the germline V gene. V lost 3 bases, J lost 7 bases, and 7 bases stayed unmatched. The CDR3 contains 15 residues. Using reference TRBV2 and TRBJ2-2 for the parts outside the CDR3, the full variable domain is EPEVTQTPSHQVTQMGQEVILRCVPISNHLYFYWYRQILGQKVEFLVSFYNNEISEKSEIFDDQFSVERPDGSNFTLKIRSTKLEDSAMYFCASSEPGGWGGELFFGEGSRLTVL.

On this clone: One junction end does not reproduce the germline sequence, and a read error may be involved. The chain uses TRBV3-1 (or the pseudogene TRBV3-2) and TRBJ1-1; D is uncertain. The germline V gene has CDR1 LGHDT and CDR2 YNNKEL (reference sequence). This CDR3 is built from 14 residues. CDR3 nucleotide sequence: TGTGCCAGCACCCAAGGCGACTTGAACACTGAAGCTTTCTTT. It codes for CASTQGDLNTEAFF.

The CDR3 sequence: CARRGQGRNTIYF. The CDR3 region has the DNA TGCGCCAGGAGGGGGCAGGGGCGAAACACCATATATTTT. The rearrangement links TRBV10-1 to TRBJ1-3; 7 bases match TRBD1. After removal of 9 bases from V and 5 bases from J, the junction contained 7 bases not matched to a gene. The length of the CDR3 is 13 residues. Germline V gene data show CDR1 as WNHNN and CDR2 as SYGVQD (reference sequence).

CDR3: CASRRTENPNYGYTF. CDR3 DNA sequence: TGTGCCAGCAGGAGGACTGAGAACCCTAACTATGGCTACACCTTC. The chain carries TRBV2 and TRBJ1-2; D not certain. V lost 6 bases to trimming and J lost 0 bases, with 14 bases between them. The CDR3 spans 15 residues. Germline lookup yields CDR1 SNHLY and CDR2 FYNNEI.

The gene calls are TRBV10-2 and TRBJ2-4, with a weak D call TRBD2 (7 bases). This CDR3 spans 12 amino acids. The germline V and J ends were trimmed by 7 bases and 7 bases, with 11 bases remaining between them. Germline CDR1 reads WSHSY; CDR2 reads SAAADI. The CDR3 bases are TGCGCCAGCAACGGGGGGCTCAACATTCAGTACTTC. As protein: CASNGGLNIQYF.

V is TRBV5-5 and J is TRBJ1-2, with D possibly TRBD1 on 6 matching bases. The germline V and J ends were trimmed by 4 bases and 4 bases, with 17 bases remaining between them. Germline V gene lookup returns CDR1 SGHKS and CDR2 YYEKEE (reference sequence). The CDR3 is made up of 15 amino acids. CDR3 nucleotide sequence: TGTGCCAGCAGCCCTCAGGGACACCGCCCCTATGGCTACACCTTC. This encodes CASSPQGHRPYGYTF. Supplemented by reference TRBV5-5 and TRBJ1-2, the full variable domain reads DAGVTQSPTHLIKTRGQQVTLRCSPISGHKSVSWYQQVLGQGPQFIFQYYEKEERGRGNFPDRFSARQFPNYSSELNVNALLLGDSALYLCASSPQGHRPYGYTFGSGTRLTVV.

In DNA form, the CDR3 reads TGTGCCAGCAGTTACTCGTTTTCGGGACAGGTGTCCGAGCAGTACTTC. Translated, it gives CASSYSFSGQVSEQYF. The chain joins TRBV6-5 to TRBJ2-7; 8 nucleotides match TRBD1. CDR3 size: 16 residues. Per germline, CDR1 MNHEY and CDR2 SVGAGI. Trimming took 0 bases from V and 6 from J; bases not matched to a gene: 10.

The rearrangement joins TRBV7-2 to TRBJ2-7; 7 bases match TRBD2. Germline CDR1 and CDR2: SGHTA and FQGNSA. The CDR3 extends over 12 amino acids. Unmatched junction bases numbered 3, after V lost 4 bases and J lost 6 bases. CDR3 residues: CASSSTGGEQYF. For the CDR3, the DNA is TGTGCCAGCAGCTCTACGGGAGGCGAGCAGTACTTC.

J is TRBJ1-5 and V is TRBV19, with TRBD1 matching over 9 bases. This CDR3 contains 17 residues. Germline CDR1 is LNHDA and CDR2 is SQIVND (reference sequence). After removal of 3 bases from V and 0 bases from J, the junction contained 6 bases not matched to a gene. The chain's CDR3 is CASSIRGTGNSNQPQHF. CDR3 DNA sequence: TGTGCCAGTAGTATTAGGGGGACAGGGAATAGCAATCAGCCCCAGCATTTT.

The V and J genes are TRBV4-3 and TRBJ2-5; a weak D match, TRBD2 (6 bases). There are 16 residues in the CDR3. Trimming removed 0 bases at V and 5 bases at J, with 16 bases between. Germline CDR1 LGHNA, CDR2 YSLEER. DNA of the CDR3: TGCGCCAGCAGCCAAGACCCCGGGGGTCTCGGCGAGACCCAGTACTTC. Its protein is CASSQDPGGLGETQYF.

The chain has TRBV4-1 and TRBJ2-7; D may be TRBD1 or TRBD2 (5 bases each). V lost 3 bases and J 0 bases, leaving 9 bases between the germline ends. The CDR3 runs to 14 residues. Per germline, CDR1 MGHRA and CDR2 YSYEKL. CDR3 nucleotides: TGCGCCAGCAGCCACCCAGGGAGCTCCTACGAGCAGTACTTC. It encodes CASSHPGSSYEQYF.

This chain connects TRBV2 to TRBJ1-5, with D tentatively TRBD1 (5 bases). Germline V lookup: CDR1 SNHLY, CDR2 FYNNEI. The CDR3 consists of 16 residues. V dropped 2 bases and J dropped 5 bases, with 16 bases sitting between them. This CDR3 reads CASSESAGITYQPQHF. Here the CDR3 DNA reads TGTGCCAGCAGTGAATCGGCAGGGATAACCTATCAGCCCCAGCATTTT.

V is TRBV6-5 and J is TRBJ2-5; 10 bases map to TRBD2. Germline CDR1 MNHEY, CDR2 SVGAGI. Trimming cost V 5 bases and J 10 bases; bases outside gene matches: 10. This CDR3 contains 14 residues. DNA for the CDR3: TGTGCCAGCAGTAAACCTAGCGGGGGTGGGATCCAGTACTTC. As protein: CASSKPSGGGIQYF.

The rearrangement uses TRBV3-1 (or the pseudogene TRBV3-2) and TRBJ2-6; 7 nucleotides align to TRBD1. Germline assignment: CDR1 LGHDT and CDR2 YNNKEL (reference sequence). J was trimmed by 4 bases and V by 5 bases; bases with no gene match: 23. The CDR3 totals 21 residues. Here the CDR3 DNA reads TGTGCCAGCAGCGACCCAAAGTCGGGACAGCGGAAACTGCTGGGGGCCAACGTCCTGACTTTC. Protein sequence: CASSDPKSGQRKLLGANVLTF.

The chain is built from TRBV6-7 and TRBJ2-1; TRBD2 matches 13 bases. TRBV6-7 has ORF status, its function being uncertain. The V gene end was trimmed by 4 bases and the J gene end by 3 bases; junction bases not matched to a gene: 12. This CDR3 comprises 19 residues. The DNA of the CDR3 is TGTGCCAGCAGTTTTCTCGGACTAGCGGGAGACCTCTACTACAATGAGCAGTTCTTC. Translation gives CASSFLGLAGDLYYNEQFF.